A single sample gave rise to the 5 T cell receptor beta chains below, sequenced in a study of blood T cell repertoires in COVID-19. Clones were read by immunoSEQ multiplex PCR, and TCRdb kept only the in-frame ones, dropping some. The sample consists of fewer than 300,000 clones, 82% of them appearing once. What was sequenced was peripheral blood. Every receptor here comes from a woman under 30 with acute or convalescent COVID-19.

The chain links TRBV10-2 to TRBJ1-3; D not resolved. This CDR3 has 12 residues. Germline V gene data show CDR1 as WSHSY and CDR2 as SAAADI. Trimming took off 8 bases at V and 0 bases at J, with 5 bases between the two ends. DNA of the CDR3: TGCGCCAGCGGGAGCTCTGGAAACACCATATATTTT. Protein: CASGSSGNTIYF.

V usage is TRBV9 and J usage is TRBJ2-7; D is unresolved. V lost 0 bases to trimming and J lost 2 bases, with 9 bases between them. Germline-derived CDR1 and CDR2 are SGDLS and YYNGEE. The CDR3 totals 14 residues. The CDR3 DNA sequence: TGTGCCAGCAGCGTAGAACCCGCGACCTACGAGCAGTACTTC. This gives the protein CASSVEPATYEQYF.

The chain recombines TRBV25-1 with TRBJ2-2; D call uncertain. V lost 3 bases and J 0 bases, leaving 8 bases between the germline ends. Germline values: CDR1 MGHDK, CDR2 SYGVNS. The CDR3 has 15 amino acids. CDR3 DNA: TGTGCCAGCAGTGACGTGTCTACGAACACCGGGGAGCTGTTTTTT. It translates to CASSDVSTNTGELFF.

The CDR3 coding sequence is TGTGCCAGCAGTACCCGCGAACAAAGCGGGAGGGCCAATGAGCAGTTCTTC. It codes for CASSTREQSGRANEQFF. V and J are TRBV27 and TRBJ2-1; 10 nucleotides line up with TRBD2. The CDR3 extends over 17 amino acids. V dropped 5 bases and J dropped 6; count of bases not matched to a gene: 13. Germline CDR1 reads MNHEY; CDR2 reads SMNVEV (reference sequence).

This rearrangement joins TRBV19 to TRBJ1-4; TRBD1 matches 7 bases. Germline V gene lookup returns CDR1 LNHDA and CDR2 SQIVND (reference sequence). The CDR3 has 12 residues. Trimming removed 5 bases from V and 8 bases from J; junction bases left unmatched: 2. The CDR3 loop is CASSPGQEKLFF. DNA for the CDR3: TGTGCCAGTAGTCCGGGACAGGAAAAACTGTTTTTT.